The 20 T cell receptor beta chains below come from one sample, sequenced in a study of T-cell reconstitution after alpha-beta-depleted transplantation in children. The TCRbeta library was prepared with unique molecular identifiers. Via MiXCR, TCRdb re-called the PCR reads, giving one row per CDR3 protein. This sample carries around 380,000 distinct CDR3 sequences, roughly a tenth of them seen once, and the ten largest clones take 4.5% to 6%. The input for sequencing was PBMCs from the stem cell graft donor, taken from the stem cell graft. These receptors were obtained from a human donor who donated a stem cell graft to a child with acute myeloid leukemia.

The CDR3: CASSGATGGETQYF. The DNA for the CDR3 is TGCGCCAGCAGCGGGGCTACGGGGGGAGAGACCCAGTACTTC. The V gene is TRBV5-1, the J gene TRBJ2-5; 7 bases map to TRBD2. Germline V gives CDR1 SGHRS, CDR2 YFSETQ. CDR3 size: 14 residues. The trim removed 4 bases at V and 4 bases at J, leaving 7 bases unmatched.

This clonotype was observed a few times. The chain couples TRBV29-1 to TRBJ2-1; D gene uncertain. The germline V and J ends were trimmed by 2 bases and 4 bases, with 12 bases remaining between them. The CDR3 totals 14 residues. Germline CDR1 SQVTM, CDR2 ANQGSEA. The CDR3 spells CSVERRISYNEQFF. CDR3 DNA: TGCAGCGTTGAACGACGGATATCTTACAATGAGCAGTTCTTC.

This clonotype was seen a few times. V usage is TRBV29-1 and J usage is TRBJ2-3, with D uncertain. From germline, CDR1 is SQVTM and CDR2 ANQGSEA. The CDR3 is 13 amino acids. The V end was cut by 5 bases, the J end by 5 bases, with 14 bases between. CDR3 coding DNA: TGCAGCGTTCGCGGACGAATGGTAGATACGCAGTATTTT. It yields the protein CSVRGRMVDTQYF.

As for this clonotype: This clone may be a read error of a much larger clone one base away. Here the CDR3 omits its conserved ending phenylalanine or tryptophan, so a read error is the likely source. The rearrangement uses TRBV6-2 or TRBV6-3 and TRBJ2-5, with 8 bases identical to TRBD2. J lost 4 bases, V lost 6 bases, and 10 bases had no gene match. Germline V gives CDR1 MNHEY, CDR2 SVGEGT. The CDR3 totals 15 residues. Here the CDR3 reads CASRSSGSVGETQYL. The CDR3 DNA reads TGTGCCAGCAGATCCAGCGGGAGTGTTGGAGAGACCCAGTACCTC.

This clonotype was found many times. The chain employs TRBV7-9 and TRBJ1-2, with D hard to call. Trimming left V 3 bases short and J 2 bases short, with 7 bases between. Germline CDR1 and CDR2: SEHNR and FQNEAQ (reference sequence). The CDR3 loop spans 13 amino acids. The CDR3 DNA follows: TGTGCCAGCAGCTTTAACCAGAACTATGGCTACACCTTC. It is translated as CASSFNQNYGYTF.

This clonotype was detected only a few times. The rearrangement links TRBV25-1 to TRBJ1-3; D remains ambiguous. Looked up from germline, CDR1 is MGHDK and CDR2 is SYGVNS. This CDR3 spans 15 amino acids. Between the trimmed V and J ends, which lost 4 bases and 0 bases, there was a span of 10 bases. The CDR3 loop is CASSAGLFSGNTIYF. CDR3 DNA: TGTGCCAGCAGTGCTGGACTATTCTCTGGAAACACCATATATTTT.

This clonotype was counted only a few times. This chain connects TRBV10-3 to TRBJ2-5, with 9 positions matching TRBD2. The CDR3 totals 15 residues. Germline values: CDR1 ENHRY, CDR2 SYGVKD. The V gene end was trimmed by 0 bases and the J gene end by 1 base; junction bases not matched to a gene: 0. CDR3 coding DNA: TGTGCCATCAGTGAGTCAGCGGGGGGCCAAGAGACCCAGTACTTC. Residues: CAISESAGGQETQYF.

As regards this clonotype: Given a much more abundant clone one base away, this may be a read error. The genes are TRBV5-1 and TRBJ2-1; TRBD2 aligns across 9 bases. Germline lookup yields CDR1 SGHRS and CDR2 YFSETQ. The CDR3 consists of 15 residues. CDR3 loop: CGSSGGTSSYNEQFF. DNA for the CDR3: TGCGGCAGCAGCGGCGGGACTAGCAGCTACAATGAGCAGTTCTTC.

At least ten counts were recorded for this clonotype. The chain recombines TRBV12-3 or TRBV12-4 with TRBJ2-6; TRBD2 agrees at 9 bases. CDR3 length: 16 amino acids. V shed 5 bases and J 2 bases; nucleotides not matched to a gene: 4. In DNA form, the CDR3 reads TGTGCCAGCAGTCTCCGGACTAGCGCTGGGGCCAACGTCCTGACTTTC. This sequence encodes CASSLRTSAGANVLTF.

This clonotype was seen repeatedly, ten times or more. The rearrangement uses TRBV5-5 and TRBJ2-1, with 14 bases fitting TRBD2. V lost 4 bases, J lost 7 bases, and 7 bases stayed unmatched. The CDR3 runs 16 residues. CDR1 is SGHKS and CDR2 is YYEKEE in the germline V gene (reference sequence). This CDR3 reads CASSKLGTSGGNEQFF. The CDR3 DNA reads TGTGCCAGCAGCAAACTAGGGACTAGCGGGGGTAATGAGCAGTTCTTC.

The sample holds many counts of this clonotype. V and J are TRBV29-1 and TRBJ1-1; D ambiguous. Trimming left V 7 bases short and J 2 bases short, with 11 bases between. Germline loops: CDR1 SQVTM, CDR2 ANQGSEA. CDR3 length: 12 amino acids. This CDR3 is CSAGSPNTEAFF. In nucleotides, the CDR3 is TGCAGCGCGGGGTCTCCAAACACTGAAGCTTTCTTT.

This clonotype was counted at least ten times. The CDR3 nucleotides read TGTGCCATCAGTGGTCCAGGGCTGGCTGAGCAGTTCTTC. Translated: CAISGPGLAEQFF. This rearrangement joins TRBV10-3 to TRBJ2-1; D perhaps matches TRBD1 (5 bases). V shed 4 bases and J shed 9 bases, with 13 bases lying between them. CDR1 is ENHRY and CDR2 is SYGVKD in the germline V gene. The CDR3 covers 13 residues.

This clonotype was picked up a small number of times. DNA for the CDR3: TGTGCCAGCAGAGTAACAACAGGGGGCGAAGCAGATACGCAGTATTTT. Translation: CASRVTTGGEADTQYF. V gene TRBV11-2 combines with J gene TRBJ2-3, with 9 nucleotides matching TRBD1. The CDR3 consists of 16 residues. Trimming cost V 6 bases and J 4 bases; bases outside gene matches: 11. Germline lookup yields CDR1 SGHAT and CDR2 FQNNGV.

The rearrangement uses TRBV25-1 and TRBJ2-1, with TRBD1 matching over 8 bases. V was clipped by 3 bases and J by 9 bases; unmatched bases: 7. CDR1 MGHDK and CDR2 SYGVNS come from the germline V gene. The CDR3 is made up of 14 amino acids. The CDR3 region has the DNA TGTGCCAGCAGTGATCGCCAGGGGGCTAGTGAGCAGTTCTTC. Translating gives CASSDRQGASEQFF.

This clonotype was detected many times. The V and J genes are TRBV10-3 and TRBJ2-3; 7 bases fit TRBD1. Unmatched junction bases numbered 2, after V lost 7 bases and J lost 1 base. This CDR3 comprises 13 residues. Germline V gene sequence: CDR1 ENHRY, CDR2 SYGVKD. The DNA for the CDR3 is TGTGCCATCATGGGACAGCGCACAGATACGCAGTATTTT. Translation: CAIMGQRTDTQYF.

This rearrangement joins TRBV5-1 to TRBJ1-6; D may be TRBD1 (5 bases). With 0 bases removed from V and 9 bases from J, the gap between germline ends came to 10 bases. CDR1 and CDR2 from the germline V gene are SGHRS and YFSETQ. There are 14 residues in the CDR3. The chain's CDR3 is CASSLVGTGSPLHF. The CDR3, as DNA: TGCGCCAGCAGCTTGGTAGGGACTGGTTCACCCCTCCACTTT. Full variable domain (remainder filled in from reference TRBV5-1 and TRBJ1-6): KAGVTQTPRYLIKTRGQQVTLSCSPISGHRSVSWYQQTPGQGLQFLFEYFSETQRNKGNFPGRFSGRQFSNSRSEMNVSTLELGDSALYLCASSLVGTGSPLHFGNGTRLTVT.

The CDR3 sequence: CASGLQTGYEQYF. CDR3 nucleotide sequence: TGTGCCAGCGGCCTACAGACCGGATACGAGCAGTACTTC. The V gene is TRBV2, the J gene TRBJ2-7, with D unclear. Germline V gene sequence: CDR1 SNHLY, CDR2 FYNNEI. V was pared by 8 bases and J by 4 bases, with 15 bases between. CDR3 length: 13 residues.

This clonotype was counted at least ten times. V gene TRBV5-1 combines with J gene TRBJ2-1, with D tentatively TRBD2 (5 bases). V lost 0 bases to trimming and J lost 0 bases, with 10 bases between them. CDR3 size: 16 residues. Germline loops: CDR1 SGHRS, CDR2 YFSETQ. CDR3 DNA: TGCGCCAGCAGCTTGGATGTCACTAGCTCCTACAATGAGCAGTTCTTC. It specifies CASSLDVTSSYNEQFF.

This clonotype has a handful of counts. The rearrangement uses TRBV5-1 and TRBJ2-5; D is ambiguous. The CDR3 extends over 14 amino acids. V was shortened by 0 bases and J by 1 base, with 7 bases between the two germline ends. Germline CDR1 reads SGHRS; CDR2 reads YFSETQ. The CDR3 coding sequence is TGCGCCAGCAGCTTGGGCCCCTTCCAAGAGACCCAGTACTTC. It codes for CASSLGPFQETQYF.

This clonotype was detected only a few times. The rearrangement links TRBV5-6 to TRBJ2-5; 7 bases agree with TRBD2. The J segment lost 6 bases and the V segment lost 5 bases, leaving 13 bases of the junction unmatched. Germline loops: CDR1 SGHDT, CDR2 YYEEEE. The CDR3 spans 15 residues. In DNA form, the CDR3 reads TGTGCCAGCAGAAAGGGAGGGACCAACGCCCAGACCCAGTACTTC. The encoded protein is CASRKGGTNAQTQYF.